The entry below gives a single TCR beta chain sequence along with its context. The table came from immunoSEQ multiplex PCR; TCRdb's copy has only in-frame clones and leaves some out. This table has 60,000 or so clones, about 90% appearing once. This sample stems from a study of T cell changes during pregnancy in multiple sclerosis. CDR3 size: 15 residues. Germline V lookup: CDR1 MNHEY, CDR2 SMNVEV (reference sequence). J was trimmed by 6 bases and V by 0 bases; bases with no gene match: 3. This clonotype was obtained from a female donor in good health, enrolled as a control in a pregnancy study. The starting material was peripheral blood, obtained in the second trimester of pregnancy. V and J are TRBV27 and TRBJ1-5; 9 bases fit TRBD1. The CDR3 loop reads CASSLSWTGAQPQHF. CDR3 coding DNA: TGTGCCAGCAGTTTATCATGGACAGGGGCTCAGCCCCAGCATTTT.